This is a list of T cell receptor beta chains from one sample in a study of molecular identifiers for immune sequencing clone quantification. TCRdb redid the calling of the PCR reads with MiXCR, one entry per CDR3 protein. The data show 400,000 to 600,000 distinct CDR3 sequences, about 25% seen once. Sequencing was done on a sample of naive CD8+ T cells from blood, with Jurkat cell RNA spiked in. The source of these receptors is a human donor in good health. Some libraries in this study had Jurkat cell RNA spiked in. CDR3s include the opening cysteine and the closing phenylalanine or tryptophan. The D gene is left open where the match is weak. For some rows the clone size is stated as once, few or many, or as a class when expanded; others skip it.

CDR3 length	J gene	D gene	V gene	clone size	CDR3 DNA	CDR3 protein
15	TRBJ1-1	NA	TRBV6-5	many	TGTGCCAGCAGTTACTCCACAGGGAGGAGGGCTGAAGCTTTCTTT	CASSYSTGRRAEAFF
15	TRBJ1-2	TRBD1	TRBV29-1	many	TGCAGCGTTGAAGGGAGGGACAGGGCATCCTATGGCTACACCTTC	CSVEGRDRASYGYTF
17	TRBJ2-7	NA	TRBV13	NA	TGTGCCAGCAGCTTGTGGACGAGCCGGGACAACTCCTACGAGCAGTACTTC	CASSLWTSRDNSYEQYF
14	TRBJ2-5	TRBD1	TRBV7-6	NA	TGTGCCAGCAGCCCAGGACAGGGCCAAGAGACCCAGTGCTTC	CASSPGQGQETQCF
16	TRBJ1-3	NA	TRBV4-3	NA	TGCGCTAGCGGCCGGGTGGGACGGTTCTCTGGAAACACCATATATTTC	CASGRVGRFSGNTIYF
16	TRBJ1-1	NA	TRBV4-1	once	TGCGCCAGCAGCCAACATGGACGGGCCCCGAACACTGAAGCTTTCTTT	CASSQHGRAPNTEAFF
20	TRBJ1-3	NA	TRBV6-5	few	TGTGCCAGCAGTGACCTATCCCTGTCAGGAGGTCTCCTCTCTGGAAACACCATATATTTT	CASSDLSLSGGLLSGNTIYF
15	TRBJ2-3	NA	TRBV20-1	many	TGCAGTGCTAGATTGGAAGGTCCCCCCACAGATACGCAGTATTTT	CSARLEGPPTDTQYF
16	TRBJ2-7	TRBD2	TRBV9	few	TGTGCCAGCAGCAACCCCCGGGAGGGGTTAACCTACGAGCAGTACTTC	CASSNPREGLTYEQYF
16	TRBJ1-4	NA	TRBV14	once	TGTGCCAGCAGCCAAGATGGGCCAGACCGTAATGAAAAACTGTTTTTT	CASSQDGPDRNEKLFF
15	TRBJ1-1	NA	TRBV7-2	many	TGTGCCAGCAGCTTGGGACCGCTCATGAACACTGAAGCTTTCTTT	CASSLGPLMNTEAFF
16	TRBJ1-5	NA	TRBV4-3	many	TGCGCCAGCAGTCTAATGTGGGGGCAAGGCAATCAGCCCCAGCATTTT	CASSLMWGQGNQPQHF
16	TRBJ2-3	NA	TRBV4-3	few	TGCGCCAGCAGCTCTCCGACTTACACTAGCACAGATACGCAGTATTTT	CASSSPTYTSTDTQYF
15	TRBJ2-7	TRBD1	TRBV19	NA	TGTGCCAGTAGTTTTGCCGGGACAGGAGCCTACGAGCAGTACTTC	CASSFAGTGAYEQYF
12	TRBJ2-5	NA	TRBV30	NA	TGTGCCTGGAGTGTAGATGTCTGGACCCAGTACTTC	CAWSVDVWTQYF
15	TRBJ2-7	NA	TRBV28	NA	TGTGCCAGCAGTTTATTTGCAGGGATCTCCTACGAGCAGTACTTC	CASSLFAGISYEQYF
16	TRBJ2-3	NA	TRBV11-2	few	TGTGCCAGCAGCCCCCACACTAGCCCGAGCACAGATACGCAGTATTTT	CASSPHTSPSTDTQYF
18	TRBJ2-1	TRBD2	TRBV4-3	few	TGCGCCAGCAGCCCCTACGGGCTAGCGGGAGAAGGGGACAATGAGCAGTTCTTC	CASSPYGLAGEGDNEQFF
15	TRBJ2-6	NA	TRBV13	many	TGTGCCAGCAGCCTCGTACTATCTGGGGCCAACGTCCTGACTTTC	CASSLVLSGANVLTF
16	TRBJ1-5	NA	TRBV20-1	few	TGCAGTGCTACCACCTCCCACCACACGCTCAATCAGCCCCAGCATTTT	CSATTSHHTLNQPQHF
15	TRBJ2-1	NA	TRBV25-1	NA	TGTGCCAGCAGTGTCGACAGCAGCTCCTACAATGGGCAGTTCTTC	CASSVDSSSYNGQFF
16	TRBJ2-1	TRBD2	TRBV6-5	NA	TGTGCCAGCAGTTACTCTACTAGCGGGGGGGGCAATGAGCAGTTCTTC	CASSYSTSGGGNEQFF
15	TRBJ1-4	TRBD1	TRBV7-9	NA	TGTGCCAGCAGCTTAGCACAGGGGGCCACCGAAAAACTGTTTTTT	CASSLAQGATEKLFF
15	TRBJ2-5	NA	TRBV20-1	few	TGCAGTGCTAGTGCCGGGTGGTTCGGCATAGAGACCCAGTACTTC	CSASAGWFGIETQYF
15	TRBJ2-3	TRBD1	TRBV11-2	few	TGTGCCAGCACCGGGGACAGGTTAGGCACAGATACGCAGTATTTT	CASTGDRLGTDTQYF
12	TRBJ1-1	NA	TRBV4-1	many	TGCGCCAGCAGCCAGGGATACCGCGAAGCTTTCTTT	CASSQGYREAFF
15	TRBJ1-3	NA	TRBV11-3	NA	TGTGCCAGCAGCTTAGGGGACTCAACTGGAAACACCATATATTTT	CASSLGDSTGNTIYF
15	TRBJ2-7	TRBD1	TRBV9	NA	TGTGCCAGCAGCGGGACAGGTACATCGCCCCACGAGCAGTACTTC	CASSGTGTSPHEQYF
14	TRBJ1-6	NA	TRBV9	NA	TGTGCCAGCGGGAGGTCGGGGTCGAATTCACCCCTCCACTTT	CASGRSGSNSPLHF
15	TRBJ2-2	NA	TRBV24-1	once	TGTGCCACCAGTGATCTCGGACGGAACACCGGGGAGCTGTTTTTT	CATSDLGRNTGELFF
16	TRBJ2-3	NA	TRBV28	NA	TGTGCCAGCAGCCGACCTAGCGTCTCTAGCACAGATACGCAGTATTTT	CASSRPSVSSTDTQYF
14	TRBJ2-7	TRBD2	TRBV2	NA	TGTGCCAGCAGTGCCGGGACTAGTCCCTACGAGCAGTACTTC	CASSAGTSPYEQYF
11	TRBJ2-1	NA	TRBV7-2	many	TGTGCCAGCAGCTTCTACAATGAGCAGTTCTTC	CASSFYNEQFF
15	TRBJ2-3	NA	TRBV30	NA	TGTGCCTGGAGTAGCACTGGCGGAATGGGAGATACGCAGTATTTT	CAWSSTGGMGDTQYF
15	TRBJ1-5	NA	TRBV9	NA	NA	CASSVAAGSNQPRHF
14	TRBJ1-1	NA	TRBV4-3	NA	TGCGCCAGCAGCCAAGACAGGGATGACACTGAAGCTTTCTTT	CASSQDRDDTEAFF
13	TRBJ2-5	NA	TRBV4-1	NA	TGCGCCAGCAGCCATTCCAGGGAAGAGACCCAGTACTTC	CASSHSREETQYF
12	TRBJ2-7	NA	TRBV7-4	few	TGTGCCAGCAAGCCGGACGCCTACGAGCAGTACTTC	CASKPDAYEQYF
14	TRBJ1-1	NA	TRBV20-1	few	TGCAGTGCTAGTACAGGGCGCTTAAGCGCTGAAGCTTTCTTT	CSASTGRLSAEAFF
16	TRBJ2-3	TRBD2	TRBV7-9	many	TGTGCCAGCAGCCATAGACTAGCGGGCAACACAGATACGCAGTATTTT	CASSHRLAGNTDTQYF
15	TRBJ1-2	NA	TRBV4-1	NA	TGCGCCAGCAGCCCTGGACAGTTCCAAAACTATGGCTACACCTTC	CASSPGQFQNYGYTF
12	TRBJ2-3	NA	TRBV6-2/TRBV6-3	few	TGTGCCAGCAGGCCTCTTACAGATACGCAGTATTTT	CASRPLTDTQYF
14	TRBJ2-5	NA	TRBV12-3/TRBV12-4	few	TGTGCCAGCAGTCGAACAGGTTACCAAGAGACCCAGTACTTC	CASSRTGYQETQYF
14	TRBJ1-3	NA	TRBV9	few	TGTGCCAGCAGCGGGTGGGAATCTGGAAACACCATATATTTT	CASSGWESGNTIYF
16	TRBJ2-2	TRBD1	TRBV19	NA	TGTGCCGGTAATCCCCCGACAGGGAGAGGCACCGGGGAGCTGTTTTTT	CAGNPPTGRGTGELFF
15	TRBJ1-5	NA	TRBV4-2	many	TGTGCCAGCAGCCAATCGGAGAGCAGCAATCAGCCCCAGCATTTT	CASSQSESSNQPQHF